This is a list of T cell receptor beta chains from one sample in a study of blood T cell repertoires in COVID-19. Libraries were prepared by immunoSEQ multiplex PCR; TCRdb keeps only in-frame clonotypes and omits some of them. The data show 100,000 to 150,000 clones, with about 80% seen just once and roughly 2.2% held by the top ten. Material: PBMCs or T cells enriched from blood (not recorded which). These receptors all come from a man in his forties with acute COVID-19. Each CDR3 is given with its conserved first and last residue. The D gene is left open where the match is weak.

CDR3aa: CASRYEWEGSPLHF
CDR3nt: TGTGCCAGCCGCTATGAGTGGGAGGGTTCACCCCTCCACTTT
j_gene: TRBJ1-6
v_gene: TRBV25-1
d_gene: .

CDR3aa: CASGYGRDGSSGANVLTF
CDR3nt: TGTGCCAGCGGATACGGCAGGGACGGGAGCTCTGGGGCCAACGTCCTGACTTTC
j_gene: TRBJ2-6
v_gene: TRBV21-1
d_gene: .

CDR3aa: CASSFQGAYGYTF
CDR3nt: TGTGCCAGCAGTTTTCAGGGCGCCTATGGCTACACCTTC
j_gene: TRBJ1-2
v_gene: TRBV27
d_gene: .

CDR3aa: CASSLGQNTEAFF
CDR3nt: TGTGCCAGCAGCTTAGGGCAGAACACTGAAGCTTTCTTT
j_gene: TRBJ1-1
v_gene: TRBV11-1
d_gene: .

CDR3aa: CASSIGLAGGPADTQYF
CDR3nt: TGTGCCAGCAGCATCGGACTAGCGGGAGGGCCCGCAGATACGCAGTATTTT
j_gene: TRBJ2-3
v_gene: TRBV9
d_gene: TRBD2

CDR3aa: CASSTRGSVYGYTF
CDR3nt: TGTGCCAGCAGTACCAGGGGATCGGTCTATGGCTACACCTTC
j_gene: TRBJ1-2
v_gene: TRBV6-2/TRBV6-3
d_gene: .

CDR3aa: CASSPTGDEKLFF
CDR3nt: TGTGCCAGCTCACCCACAGGGGATGAAAAACTGTTTTTT
j_gene: TRBJ1-4
v_gene: TRBV18
d_gene: TRBD1

CDR3aa: CASSLDRGSYNEQFF
CDR3nt: TGTGCCAGCAGCTTGGATAGGGGCTCCTACAATGAGCAGTTCTTC
j_gene: TRBJ2-1
v_gene: TRBV5-5
d_gene: .

CDR3aa: CASREGGGSPYEQYF
CDR3nt: TGCGCCAGCAGAGAAGGGGGCGGGTCTCCCTACGAGCAGTACTTC
j_gene: TRBJ2-7
v_gene: TRBV5-1
d_gene: TRBD1

CDR3aa: CASSREDGYTF
CDR3nt: TGTGCCAGCAGCCGCGAAGATGGCTACACCTTC
j_gene: TRBJ1-2
v_gene: TRBV7-9
d_gene: .

CDR3aa: CASSVVDSLNSPLHF
CDR3nt: TGTGCCAGCAGCGTAGTGGACAGTTTGAATTCACCCCTCCACTTT
j_gene: TRBJ1-6
v_gene: TRBV9
d_gene: .

CDR3aa: CASSEGAEQPQHF
CDR3nt: TGTGCCAGCTCAGAGGGGGCAGAGCAGCCCCAGCATTTT
j_gene: TRBJ1-5
v_gene: TRBV18
d_gene: TRBD1

CDR3aa: CASSSQGATNEKLFF
CDR3nt: TGTGCCAGCAGCTCCCAGGGGGCAACTAATGAAAAACTGTTTTTT
j_gene: TRBJ1-4
v_gene: TRBV6-5
d_gene: TRBD1

CDR3aa: CASSLQAPGNTGELFF
CDR3nt: TGCGCCAGCAGCTTACAGGCCCCGGGGAACACCGGGGAGCTGTTTTTT
j_gene: TRBJ2-2
v_gene: TRBV5-1
d_gene: .

CDR3aa: CASSGVGDYEQYF
CDR3nt: TGTGCCAGCAGCGGGGTAGGCGACTACGAGCAGTACTTC
j_gene: TRBJ2-7
v_gene: TRBV2
d_gene: .

CDR3aa: CASSLGQGGYGYTF
CDR3nt: TGTGCCAGCAGCCTAGGACAGGGGGGTTATGGCTACACCTTC
j_gene: TRBJ1-2
v_gene: TRBV7-8
d_gene: TRBD1

CDR3aa: CSAAAGNEQYF
CDR3nt: TGCAGCGCTGCCGCAGGGAACGAGCAGTACTTC
j_gene: TRBJ2-7
v_gene: TRBV29-1
d_gene: .